Below, 5 T cell receptor beta chains from the same sample are listed, as sequenced in a study of T cells in Graves' hyperthyroidism and ophthalmopathy. There were TCR beta CDR3 regions amplified from RNA transcripts. Researchers ran a first-round RT-PCR on the TCR CDR3 using the HTBI primer set. Using its own MiXCR run on the multiplex PCR reads, TCRdb lists one record per CDR3 protein. The sample carries more than 550,000 distinct CDR3 sequences, about 45% recorded once. Material: peripheral blood or thyroid tissue (not recorded which). The receptors shown here come from an adult man with Graves' disease, either hyperthyroidism or ophthalmopathy (not recorded which).

Notes on this clonotype: A clone one base away is much larger, so this may be a read error. The rearrangement uses TRBV2 and TRBJ1-6, with D maybe TRBD1 (6 bases). This CDR3 has 15 residues. V was pared by 8 bases and J by 8 bases, with 19 bases between. Germline CDR1 reads SNHLY; CDR2 reads FYNNEI. This chain's CDR3 is CASGPDRRRDSPLHF. CDR3 nucleotide sequence: TGTGCCAGCGGACCTGACAGGAGGAGGGATTCACCCCTCCACTTT.

This clonotype has just a few counts. The rearrangement uses TRBV6-5 and TRBJ1-2; D call uncertain. V lost 3 bases and J 4 bases, leaving 18 bases between the germline ends. CDR3 length: 16 residues. Germline V lookup: CDR1 MNHEY, CDR2 SVGAGI. Here the CDR3 DNA reads TGTGCCAGCAGTTATGTGGGAGGACCGACACCCTATGGCTACACCTTC. Protein: CASSYVGGPTPYGYTF.

In its sample, this clonotype was seen a few times. The chain joins TRBV12-3 or TRBV12-4 to TRBJ2-7; possibly TRBD1 or TRBD2 for D (7 bases each). The CDR3 is 16 amino acids. V was shortened by 5 bases and J by 4 bases, with 21 bases between the two germline ends. This CDR3 is CASSRDLTGREYEQYF. CDR3 sequence (DNA): TGTGCCAGCAGTCGAGACCTGACAGGGAGGGAGTACGAGCAGTACTTC.

This clonotype was counted only a few times. The chain combines TRBV13 with TRBJ1-1, with D possibly TRBD1 on 5 matching bases. Germline CDR1 is PRHDT and CDR2 is FYEKMQ (reference sequence). CDR3 length equals 14 residues. Trimming removed 5 bases from V and 0 bases from J, with 10 bases in between. CDR3 amino acids: CASSRRGLNTEAFF. The CDR3 bases are TGTGCCAGCAGCCGTCGGGGCCTGAACACTGAAGCTTTCTTT.

This clonotype occurred many times. The V call is TRBV25-1, the J call TRBJ2-5, with 12 bases matching TRBD2. This CDR3 comprises 17 residues. After removal of 1 base from V and 5 bases from J, the junction contained 8 bases not matched to a gene. From germline, CDR1 is MGHDK and CDR2 SYGVNS. CDR3 nucleotide sequence: TGTGCCAGCAGTGAATCTCTAGCGGGAGGGCCATTGGAGACCCAGTACTTC. Its translation: CASSESLAGGPLETQYF. Combining the CDR3 with reference TRBV25-1 and TRBJ2-5 gives the whole variable domain EADIYQTPRYLVIGTGKKITLECSQTMGHDKMYWYQQDPGMELHLIHYSYGVNSTEKGDLSSESTVSRIRTEHFPLTLESARPSHTSQYLCASSESLAGGPLETQYFGPGTRLLVL.